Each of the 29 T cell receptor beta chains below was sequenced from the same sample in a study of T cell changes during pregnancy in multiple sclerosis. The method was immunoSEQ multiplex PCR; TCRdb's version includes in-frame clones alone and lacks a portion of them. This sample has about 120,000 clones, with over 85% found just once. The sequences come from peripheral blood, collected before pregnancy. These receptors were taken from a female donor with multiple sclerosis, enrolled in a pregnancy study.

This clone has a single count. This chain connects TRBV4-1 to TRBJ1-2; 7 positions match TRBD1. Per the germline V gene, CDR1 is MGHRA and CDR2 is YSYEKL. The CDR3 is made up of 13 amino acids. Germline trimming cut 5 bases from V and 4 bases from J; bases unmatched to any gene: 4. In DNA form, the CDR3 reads TGCGCCAGCAGCAAACAGGGGCTCTATGGCTACACCTTC. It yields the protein CASSKQGLYGYTF.

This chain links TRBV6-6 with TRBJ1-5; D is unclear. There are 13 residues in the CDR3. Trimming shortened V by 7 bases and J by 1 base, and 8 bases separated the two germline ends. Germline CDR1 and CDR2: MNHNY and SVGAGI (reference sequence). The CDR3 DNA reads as TGTGCCAGCAATCCGGGGAGCAATCAGCCCCAGCATTTT. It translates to CASNPGSNQPQHF.

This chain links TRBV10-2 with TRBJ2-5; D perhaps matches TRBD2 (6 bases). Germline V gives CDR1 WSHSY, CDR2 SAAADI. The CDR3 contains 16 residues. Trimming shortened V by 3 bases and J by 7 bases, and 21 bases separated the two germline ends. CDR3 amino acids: CASSDPGRDPWGTQYF. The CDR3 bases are TGCGCCAGCAGTGACCCGGGGCGGGACCCGTGGGGGACCCAGTACTTC.

In DNA form, the CDR3 reads TGTGCCAGCAGCTTCACGCAGGGGAATGAAAAACTGTTTTTT. Protein: CASSFTQGNEKLFF. The chain links TRBV7-9 to TRBJ1-4; perhaps TRBD1 as D (6 bases). CDR3 length: 14 amino acids. CDR1 SEHNR and CDR2 FQNEAQ come from the germline V gene (reference sequence). V was pared by 3 bases and J by 5 bases, with 10 bases between.

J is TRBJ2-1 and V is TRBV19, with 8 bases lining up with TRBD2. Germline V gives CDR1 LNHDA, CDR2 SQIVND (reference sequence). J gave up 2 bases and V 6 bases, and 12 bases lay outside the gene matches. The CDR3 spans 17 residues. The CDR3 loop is CASRQKGQRGPYNEQFF. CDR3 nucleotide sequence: TGTGCCAGTAGACAAAAGGGGCAGCGGGGGCCCTACAATGAGCAGTTCTTC. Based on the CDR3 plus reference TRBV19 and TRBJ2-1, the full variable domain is DGGITQSPKYLFRKEGQNVTLSCEQNLNHDAMYWYRQDPGQGLRLIYYSQIVNDFQKGDIAEGYSVSREKKESFPLTVTSAQKNPTAFYLCASRQKGQRGPYNEQFFGPGTRLTVL.

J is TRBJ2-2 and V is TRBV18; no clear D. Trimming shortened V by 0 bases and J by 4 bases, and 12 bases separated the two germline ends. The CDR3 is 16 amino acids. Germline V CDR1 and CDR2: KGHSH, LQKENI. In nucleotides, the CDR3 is TGTGCCAGCTCACCACCGATCAGGTTGGGCACCGGGGAGCTGTTTTTT. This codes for CASSPPIRLGTGELFF. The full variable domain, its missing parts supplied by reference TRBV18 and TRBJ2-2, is NAGVMQNPRHLVRRRGQEARLRCSPMKGHSHVYWYRQLPEEGLKFMVYLQKENIIDESGMPKERFSAEFPKEGPSILRIQQVVRGDSAAYFCASSPPIRLGTGELFFGEGSRLTVL.

The CDR3, as DNA: TGCACCGAACGATATAGCGGGGGTGGGCCAGATACGCAGTATTTT. Translating gives CTERYSGGGPDTQYF. The rearrangement joins TRBV1 to TRBJ2-3; TRBD2, the table's D call, lacks a check against the DNA. TRBV1 is a listed pseudogene. This CDR3 contains 15 residues.

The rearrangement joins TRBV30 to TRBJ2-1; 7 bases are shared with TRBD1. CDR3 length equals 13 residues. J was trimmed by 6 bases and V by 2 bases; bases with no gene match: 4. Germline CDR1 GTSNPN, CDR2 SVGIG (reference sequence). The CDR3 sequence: CAWSTQGINEQFF. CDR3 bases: TGTGCCTGGAGTACACAGGGGATCAATGAGCAGTTCTTC. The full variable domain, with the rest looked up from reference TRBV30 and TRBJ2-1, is SQTIHQWPATLVQPVGSPLSLECTVEGTSNPNLYWYRQAAGRGLQLLFYSVGIGQISSEVPQNLSASRPQDRQFILSSKKLLLSDSGFYLCAWSTQGINEQFFGPGTRLTVL.

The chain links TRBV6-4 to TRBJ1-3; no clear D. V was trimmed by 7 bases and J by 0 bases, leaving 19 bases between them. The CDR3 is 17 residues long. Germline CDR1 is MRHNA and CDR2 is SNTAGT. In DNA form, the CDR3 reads TGTGCCAGCACCGCACGATGTCAGGTACTCTCTGGAAACACCATATATTTT. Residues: CASTARCQVLSGNTIYF.

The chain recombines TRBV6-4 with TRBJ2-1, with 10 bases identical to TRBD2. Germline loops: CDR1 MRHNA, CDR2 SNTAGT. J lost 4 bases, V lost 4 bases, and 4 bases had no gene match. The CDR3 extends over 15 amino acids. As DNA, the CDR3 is TGTGCCAGCAGTGGGGAACTAGCGGGATACAATGAGCAGTTCTTC. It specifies CASSGELAGYNEQFF.

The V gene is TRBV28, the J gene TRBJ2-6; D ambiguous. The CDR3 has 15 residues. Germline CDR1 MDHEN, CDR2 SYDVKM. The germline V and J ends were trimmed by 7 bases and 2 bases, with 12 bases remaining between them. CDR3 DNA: TGTGCCAGCACCGCCGGTGCTGCTGGGGCCAACGTCCTGACTTTC. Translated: CASTAGAAGANVLTF.

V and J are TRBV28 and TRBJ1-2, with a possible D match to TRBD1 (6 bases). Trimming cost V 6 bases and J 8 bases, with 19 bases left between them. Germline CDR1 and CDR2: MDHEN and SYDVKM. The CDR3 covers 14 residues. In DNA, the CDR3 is TGTGCCAGCAGGACGCCAACAGGGAAGGGAGGCTACACCTTC. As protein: CASRTPTGKGGYTF.

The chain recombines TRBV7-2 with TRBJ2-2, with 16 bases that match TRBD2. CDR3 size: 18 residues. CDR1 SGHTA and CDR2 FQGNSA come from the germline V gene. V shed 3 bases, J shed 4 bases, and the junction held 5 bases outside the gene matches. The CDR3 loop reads CASSFSGTSGGATGELFF. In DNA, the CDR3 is TGTGCCAGCAGCTTTTCCGGGACTAGCGGGGGGGCCACCGGGGAGCTGTTTTTT.

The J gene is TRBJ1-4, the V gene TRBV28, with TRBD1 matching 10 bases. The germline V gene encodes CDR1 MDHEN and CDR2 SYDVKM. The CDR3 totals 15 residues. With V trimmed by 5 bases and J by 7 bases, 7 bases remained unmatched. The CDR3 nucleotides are TGTGCCAGCAGTCCCCTCCGGGACAGGGGTGAAAAACTGTTTTTT. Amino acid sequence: CASSPLRDRGEKLFF.

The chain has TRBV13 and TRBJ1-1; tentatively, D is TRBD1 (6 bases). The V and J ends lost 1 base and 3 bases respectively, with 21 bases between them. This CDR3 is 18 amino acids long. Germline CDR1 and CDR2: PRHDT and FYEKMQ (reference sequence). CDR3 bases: TGTGCCAGCAGCTTAGACCGCGGGCCGGGGGGGCAGGACACTGAAGCTTTCTTT. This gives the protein CASSLDRGPGGQDTEAFF.

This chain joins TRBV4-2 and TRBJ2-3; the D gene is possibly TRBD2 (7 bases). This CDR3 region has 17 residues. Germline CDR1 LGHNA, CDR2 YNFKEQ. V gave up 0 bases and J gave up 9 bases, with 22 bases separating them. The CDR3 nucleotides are TGTGCCAGCAGCCAAGATCTTGCTAGCTTGGGGAGGGGGACGCAGTATTTT. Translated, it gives CASSQDLASLGRGTQYF.

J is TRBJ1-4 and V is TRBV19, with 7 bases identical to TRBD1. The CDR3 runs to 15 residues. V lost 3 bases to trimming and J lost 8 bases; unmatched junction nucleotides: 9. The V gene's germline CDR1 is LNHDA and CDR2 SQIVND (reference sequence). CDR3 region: CASSIQRGQGEKLFF. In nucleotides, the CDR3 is TGTGCCAGTAGTATCCAGAGGGGGCAAGGGGAAAAACTGTTTTTT.

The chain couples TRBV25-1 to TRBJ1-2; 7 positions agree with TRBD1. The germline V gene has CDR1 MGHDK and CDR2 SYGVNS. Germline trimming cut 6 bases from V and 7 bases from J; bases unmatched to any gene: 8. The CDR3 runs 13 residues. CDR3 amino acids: CASSLITGVGYTF. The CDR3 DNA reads TGTGCCAGCAGCCTCATAACAGGGGTTGGCTACACCTTC.

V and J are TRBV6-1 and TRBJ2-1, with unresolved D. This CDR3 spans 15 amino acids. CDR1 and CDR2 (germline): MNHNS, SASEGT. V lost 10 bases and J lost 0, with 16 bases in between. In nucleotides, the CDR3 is TGTGCCACCACCTCCCTGGCTTACTCCTACAATGAGCAGTTCTTC. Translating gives CATTSLAYSYNEQFF.

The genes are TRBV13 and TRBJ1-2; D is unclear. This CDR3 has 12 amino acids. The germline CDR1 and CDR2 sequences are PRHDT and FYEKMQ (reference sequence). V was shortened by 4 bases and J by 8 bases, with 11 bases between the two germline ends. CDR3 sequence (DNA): TGTGCCAGCAGCTCAACCCCACAGGGCTACACCTTC. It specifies CASSSTPQGYTF.

The CDR3 region has the DNA TGCGCCAGCAGCCTAAGGACAGGGGAGGCCTACGAGCAGTACTTC. As protein: CASSLRTGEAYEQYF. This chain connects TRBV4-1 to TRBJ2-7; 9 bases are shared with TRBD1. J was trimmed by 2 bases and V by 4 bases; bases with no gene match: 6. The V gene's germline CDR1 is MGHRA and CDR2 YSYEKL. The CDR3 is 15 amino acids.

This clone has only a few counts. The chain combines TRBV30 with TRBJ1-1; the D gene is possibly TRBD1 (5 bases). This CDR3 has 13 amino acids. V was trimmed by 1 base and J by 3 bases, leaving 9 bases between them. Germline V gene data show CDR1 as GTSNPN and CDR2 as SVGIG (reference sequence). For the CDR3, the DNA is TGTGCCTGGAGTGGTTCGGGGGACACTGAAGCTTTCTTT. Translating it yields CAWSGSGDTEAFF.

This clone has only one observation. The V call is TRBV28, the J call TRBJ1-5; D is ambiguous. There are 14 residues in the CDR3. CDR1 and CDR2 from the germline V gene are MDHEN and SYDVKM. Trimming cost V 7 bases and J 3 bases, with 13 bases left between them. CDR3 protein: CASKTGDPNQPQHF. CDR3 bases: TGTGCCAGCAAAACCGGGGATCCCAATCAGCCCCAGCATTTT. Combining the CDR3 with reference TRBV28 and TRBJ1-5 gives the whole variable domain DVKVTQSSRYLVKRTGEKVFLECVQDMDHENMFWYRQDPGLGLRLIYFSYDVKMKEKGDIPEGYSVSREKKERFSLILESASTNQTSMYLCASKTGDPNQPQHFGDGTRLSIL.

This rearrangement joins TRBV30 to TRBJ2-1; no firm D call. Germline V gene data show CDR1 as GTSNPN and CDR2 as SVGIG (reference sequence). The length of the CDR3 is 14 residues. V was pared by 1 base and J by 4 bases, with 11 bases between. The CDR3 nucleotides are TGTGCCTGGAGTGCTTTGAGGCTGTACAATGAGCAGTTCTTC. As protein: CAWSALRLYNEQFF.

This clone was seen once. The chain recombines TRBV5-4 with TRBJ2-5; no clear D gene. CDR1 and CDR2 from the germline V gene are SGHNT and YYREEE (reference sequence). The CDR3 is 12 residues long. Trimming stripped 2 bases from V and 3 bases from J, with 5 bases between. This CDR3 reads CASSFPEETQYF. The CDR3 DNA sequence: TGTGCCAGCAGCTTTCCTGAAGAGACCCAGTACTTC.

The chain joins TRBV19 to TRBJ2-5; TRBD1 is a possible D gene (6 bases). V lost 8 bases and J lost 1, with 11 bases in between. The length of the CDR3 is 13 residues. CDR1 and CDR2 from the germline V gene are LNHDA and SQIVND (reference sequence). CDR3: CASATTGQETQYF. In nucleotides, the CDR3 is TGTGCCAGTGCCACGACAGGCCAAGAGACCCAGTACTTC.

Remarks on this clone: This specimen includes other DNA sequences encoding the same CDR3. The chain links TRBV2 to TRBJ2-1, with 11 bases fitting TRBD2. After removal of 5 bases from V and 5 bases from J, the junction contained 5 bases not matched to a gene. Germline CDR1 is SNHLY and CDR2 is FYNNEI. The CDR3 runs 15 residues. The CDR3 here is CASSPLTSGNNEQFF. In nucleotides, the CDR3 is TGTGCCAGCAGTCCGTTGACTAGCGGGAACAATGAGCAGTTCTTC.

CDR3 DNA sequence: TGTGCCAGCAGCCCCAGGGACAGTAGGCGTTATGGCTACACCTTC. Its translation: CASSPRDSRRYGYTF. The V and J genes are TRBV5-4 and TRBJ1-2, with TRBD1 identical over 7 bases. The CDR3 has 15 residues. Germline CDR1 is SGHNT and CDR2 is YYREEE (reference sequence). J lost 5 bases, V lost 4 bases, and 11 bases had no gene match.

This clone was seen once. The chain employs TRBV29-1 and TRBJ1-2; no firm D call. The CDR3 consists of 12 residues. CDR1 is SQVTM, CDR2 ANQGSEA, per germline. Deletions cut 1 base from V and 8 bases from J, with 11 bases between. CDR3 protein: CSVEAGLEGYTF. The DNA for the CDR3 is TGCAGCGTTGAAGCGGGGTTGGAGGGCTACACCTTC.